This entry lists 22 T cell receptor beta chains sequenced from one sample in a study of type 1 and type 2 diabetes patients. PCR was run on genomic DNA. The TCR beta CDR3 region was amplified using 30 forward and 13 reverse primers. Using its own MiXCR run on the multiplex PCR reads, TCRdb lists one record per CDR3 protein. Of about 290,000 distinct CDR3 sequences in the sample, approximately 45% were seen once. The sequenced sample consisted of peripheral blood mononuclear cells (PBMCs). These receptors were taken from a man between 18 and 35 years old with type 2 diabetes.

The chain employs TRBV10-3 and TRBJ2-5, with TRBD2 matching over 8 bases. The germline V gene encodes CDR1 ENHRY and CDR2 SYGVKD. The CDR3 is made up of 15 amino acids. V was pared by 6 bases and J by 0 bases, with 6 bases of the junction left unmatched. CDR3 amino acids: CAISATSGDQETQYF. The CDR3 DNA sequence: TGTGCCATCAGCGCCACTAGCGGAGACCAAGAGACCCAGTACTTC.

This chain uses TRBV20-1 with TRBJ2-7, with unresolved D. This CDR3 contains 15 residues. Germline values: CDR1 DFQATT, CDR2 SNEGSKA (reference sequence). With 6 bases removed from V and 2 bases from J, the gap between germline ends came to 20 bases. The CDR3, as DNA: TGCAGTGCCCCGGTGCGCGTGGGCCACACCTACGAGCAGTACTTC. Translation: CSAPVRVGHTYEQYF.

The CDR3 DNA reads as TGCGCCAGCAGCGTGGGACAGCACTACGAGCAGTACTTC. Protein product: CASSVGQHYEQYF. The gene calls are TRBV4-3 and TRBJ2-7, with 7 bases identical to TRBD1. CDR1 and CDR2 (germline): LGHNA, YSLEER. V lost 5 bases and J lost 3; bases outside the gene matches: 4. The CDR3 length is 13 residues.

The chain is built from TRBV11-2 and TRBJ1-2; D uncertain. Germline assignment: CDR1 SGHAT and CDR2 FQNNGV. The CDR3 runs 14 residues. V was pared by 3 bases and J by 0 bases, with 8 bases between. Written as DNA, the CDR3 is TGTGCCAGCAGCTTGGGCAGCTCTAACTATGGCTACACCTTC. Translation gives CASSLGSSNYGYTF.

The chain links TRBV20-1 to TRBJ1-1, with D tentatively TRBD1 (5 bases). V gave up 7 bases and J gave up 0 bases, with 9 bases separating them. Germline CDR1 and CDR2: DFQATT and SNEGSKA (reference sequence). The CDR3 totals 12 residues. The CDR3 loop is CSVNRLNTEAFF. CDR3 nucleotide sequence: TGCAGTGTTAACAGGCTGAACACTGAAGCTTTCTTT.

The sample holds a few counts of this clonotype. The chain carries TRBV11-2 and TRBJ2-5, with 8 bases fitting TRBD2. The V and J ends lost 1 base and 0 bases, in that order; junction bases with no gene match: 7. This CDR3 comprises 17 residues. CDR1 is SGHAT and CDR2 is FQNNGV in the germline V gene. The CDR3 bases are TGTGCCAGCAGCTTAGGGTTCGGGGGGGAGTACCAAGAGACCCAGTACTTC. Protein: CASSLGFGGEYQETQYF.

V and J are TRBV7-2 and TRBJ1-4; the D is unclear. The V gene's germline CDR1 is SGHTA and CDR2 FQGNSA. Trimming left V 5 bases short and J 3 bases short, with 13 bases between. The CDR3 has 15 residues. CDR3 sequence: CASSRHRSANEKLFF. The CDR3 DNA reads as TGTGCCAGCAGCCGACATAGGTCTGCTAATGAAAAACTGTTTTTT.

A note on this clonotype: Since a much larger clone is just one base distant, this may be a read error. The V call is TRBV19, the J call TRBJ2-5, with D perhaps matching TRBD1 or TRBD2 (5 bases each). This CDR3 spans 14 amino acids. Between the trimmed V and J ends, which lost 3 bases and 1 base, there was a span of 9 bases. Germline values: CDR1 LNHDA, CDR2 SQIVND (reference sequence). This CDR3 reads CASSIGTGQETQYF. CDR3 DNA: TGTGCCAGTAGTATTGGGACGGGCCAAGAGACCCAGTACTTC.

CDR3 loop: CAWNRGPQSTDTQYF. The DNA for the CDR3 is TGTGCCTGGAACAGGGGGCCCCAAAGTACGGATACGCAGTATTTT. The chain joins TRBV30 to TRBJ2-3; TRBD1 matches at 9 bases. The germline V gene has CDR1 GTSNPN and CDR2 SVGIG (reference sequence). V trimming: 4 bases; J trimming: 6 bases; junction bases outside the gene matches: 11. This CDR3 spans 15 amino acids.

The chain is built from TRBV2 and TRBJ1-1, with no clear D. The germline CDR1 and CDR2 sequences are SNHLY and FYNNEI. The CDR3 has 13 residues. Trimming removed 6 bases from V and 3 bases from J, with 11 bases in between. CDR3 nucleotides: TGTGCCAGCAGCCAAACCCGAGACACTGAAGCTTTCTTT. It is translated as CASSQTRDTEAFF.

The chain employs TRBV20-1 and TRBJ2-7, with 11 bases matching TRBD2. The germline V gene encodes CDR1 DFQATT and CDR2 SNEGSKA (reference sequence). V lost 5 bases and J lost 4; bases outside the gene matches: 7. This CDR3 is built from 14 residues. The CDR3 region has the DNA TGCAGTGCTGACGGGGGACTAGCGGTTTACGAGCAGTACTTC. It yields the protein CSADGGLAVYEQYF.

Only a few counts were recorded for this clonotype. This chain links TRBV2 with TRBJ2-1; 7 bases are shared with TRBD2. V was clipped by 6 bases and J by 0 bases; unmatched bases: 5. The CDR3 runs to 15 residues. Germline V lookup: CDR1 SNHLY, CDR2 FYNNEI. The CDR3 sequence: CASSASGSSYNEQFF. As DNA, the CDR3 is TGTGCCAGCAGCGCTAGCGGAAGCTCCTACAATGAGCAGTTCTTC.

The J gene is TRBJ2-5, the V gene TRBV4-1; D is undetermined. The CDR3 runs 15 residues. The V and J ends lost 1 base and 4 bases respectively, with 13 bases between them. Germline loops: CDR1 MGHRA, CDR2 YSYEKL. This CDR3 is CASSQGQTLRETQYF. The CDR3 DNA reads as TGCGCCAGCAGCCAAGGGCAGACCCTTCGAGAGACCCAGTACTTC.

The chain links TRBV11-3 to TRBJ2-7; D ambiguous. V was trimmed by 1 base and J by 5 bases, leaving 9 bases between them. Germline CDR1 is SGHNT and CDR2 is YENEEA. CDR3 length: 13 residues. The CDR3 loop is CASSLGRHNEQYF. The CDR3 coding sequence is TGTGCCAGCAGCTTAGGTCGTCATAACGAGCAGTACTTC.

The chain carries TRBV20-1 and TRBJ2-1; 13 nucleotides agree with TRBD2. CDR3 size: 12 residues. Looked up from germline, CDR1 is DFQATT and CDR2 is SNEGSKA (reference sequence). CDR3 sequence (DNA): TGCAGGGGGACTAGCGGGATTAATGAGCAGTTCTTC. Residues: CRGTSGINEQFF.

Only a few counts were recorded for this clonotype. This chain connects TRBV6-5 to TRBJ1-1; 9 bases match TRBD1. The germline gives CDR1 MNHEY, CDR2 SVGAGI. CDR3 size: 15 residues. The V and J ends lost 6 bases and 8 bases, in that order; junction bases with no gene match: 13. The CDR3 DNA reads TGTGCCAGCAGGCTATCCGGGACAGGGAATATAGAAGCTTTCTTT. Amino acid sequence: CASRLSGTGNIEAFF.

This chain links TRBV7-9 with TRBJ2-7; D is ambiguous. The CDR3 sequence is 14 residues long. CDR1 SEHNR and CDR2 FQNEAQ come from the germline V gene (reference sequence). Between the trimmed V and J ends, which lost 4 bases and 3 bases, there was a span of 13 bases. The CDR3 sequence is CASSSPARSYEQYF. CDR3 bases: TGTGCCAGCAGCTCACCCGCCAGGAGCTACGAGCAGTACTTC. The full variable domain, its missing parts supplied by reference TRBV7-9 and TRBJ2-7, is DTGVSQNPRHKITKRGQNVTFRCDPISEHNRLYWYRQTLGQGPEFLTYFQNEAQLEKSRLLSDRFSAERPKGSFSTLEIQRTEQGDSAMYLCASSSPARSYEQYFGPGTRLTVT.

The chain employs TRBV10-3 and TRBJ2-2; TRBD1 aligns across 7 bases. In germline, CDR1 is ENHRY, CDR2 SYGVKD. The trim removed 10 bases at V and 5 bases at J, leaving 10 bases unmatched. The length of the CDR3 is 14 residues. This CDR3 is CASRGTAWTGELFF. CDR3 bases: TGTGCCAGCAGAGGGACAGCATGGACCGGGGAGCTGTTTTTT.

V gene TRBV28 combines with J gene TRBJ2-1; weak D call: TRBD2 (5 bases). This CDR3 has 12 residues. Trimming removed 9 bases from V and 5 bases from J, with 11 bases in between. Germline V gene data show CDR1 as MDHEN and CDR2 as SYDVKM. Here the CDR3 DNA reads TGTGCCAGTTTGACTAACAACAATGAGCAGTTCTTC. Translating it yields CASLTNNNEQFF.

The V and J genes are TRBV20-1 and TRBJ1-5, with TRBD1 identical over 10 bases. Germline CDR1 is DFQATT and CDR2 is SNEGSKA (reference sequence). The junction had 7 bases not matched to a gene; V was cut back by 3 bases and J by 5 bases. This CDR3 spans 15 amino acids. In DNA, the CDR3 is TGCAGTGCTAGCGACAGGGGGCGAGGGGATCAGCCCCAGCATTTT. Translating it yields CSASDRGRGDQPQHF.

This sequence joins TRBV29-1 and TRBJ1-1; D may be TRBD1 (6 bases). The germline gives CDR1 SQVTM, CDR2 ANQGSEA. The CDR3 has 14 amino acids. V gave up 6 bases and J gave up 4 bases, with 18 bases separating them. CDR3 sequence reads: CSVDPRGMSTEAFF. The DNA for the CDR3 is TGCAGCGTGGACCCCAGGGGCATGAGCACTGAAGCTTTCTTT.

The CDR3: CASSWGQAEAFF. The DNA of the CDR3 is TGCGCCAGCAGTTGGGGACAGGCTGAAGCTTTCTTT. This chain connects TRBV4-1 to TRBJ1-1, with 8 nucleotides matching TRBD1. CDR1 is MGHRA and CDR2 is YSYEKL in the germline V gene. The CDR3 extends over 12 amino acids. With V trimmed by 6 bases and J by 6 bases, 3 bases remained unmatched.